These 26 T cell receptor beta chains originate from one sample sequenced in a study of OX40 agonist ivuxolimab in advanced cancers. Libraries were prepared by immunoSEQ multiplex PCR; TCRdb keeps only in-frame clonotypes and omits some of them. The table records about 98,000 clones, around nine tenths of them present only once. The sample was CD4+ or CD8+ T cells sorted from blood, taken in a trial of the OX40 agonist ivuxolimab. The receptors stem from an adult with an advanced solid tumor such as melanoma, head and neck, liver or kidney cancer.

The chain employs TRBV2 and TRBJ1-5; no firm D call. This CDR3 contains 13 residues. The V gene's germline CDR1 is SNHLY and CDR2 FYNNEI. The ends were cut back, 1 base at V and 4 bases at J, with 5 bases in the middle. The CDR3 coding sequence is TGTGCCAGCAGTGAAGACGGAAATCAGCCCCAGCATTTT. Protein product: CASSEDGNQPQHF.

This chain connects TRBV19 to TRBJ1-1; maybe TRBD1 (5 bases). In germline, CDR1 is LNHDA, CDR2 SQIVND (reference sequence). The CDR3 covers 13 residues. The ends were cut back, 3 bases at V and 3 bases at J, with 8 bases in the middle. The chain's CDR3 is CASSMGPYTEAFF. In DNA, the CDR3 is TGTGCCAGTAGTATGGGGCCATACACTGAAGCTTTCTTT.

The V gene is TRBV6-5, the J gene TRBJ1-1; tentative D call: TRBD1 (5 bases). The CDR3 is made up of 13 amino acids. The V gene lost 5 bases and the J gene lost 7 bases, with 14 bases spanning the gap. Germline CDR1 is MNHEY and CDR2 is SVGAGI. The CDR3 sequence is CASSADGTGEAFF. The CDR3 coding sequence is TGTGCCAGCAGTGCCGACGGGACGGGTGAAGCTTTCTTT.

This sequence joins TRBV5-1 and TRBJ2-1; tentative D call: TRBD1 (6 bases). The CDR3 extends over 16 amino acids. V lost 5 bases and J lost 0, with 15 bases in between. In germline, CDR1 is SGHRS, CDR2 YFSETQ. The CDR3 region is CASRKPTGISYNEQFF. DNA for the CDR3: TGCGCCAGCAGGAAGCCTACAGGGATCTCCTACAATGAGCAGTTCTTC.

V usage is TRBV12-5 and J usage is TRBJ2-5; D is undetermined. Germline V CDR1 and CDR2: LGHNT, FRNRAP. The CDR3 consists of 15 residues. The V end was cut by 4 bases, the J end by 2 bases, with 14 bases between. Written as DNA, the CDR3 is TGTGCTAGTGGTTCGTACGGGCAGCCACAAGAGACCCAGTACTTC. It is translated as CASGSYGQPQETQYF.

This chain joins TRBV28 and TRBJ2-7; either TRBD1 or TRBD2 may fit D (6 bases each). Trimming took off 7 bases at V and 6 bases at J, with 16 bases between the two ends. The germline V gene has CDR1 MDHEN and CDR2 SYDVKM. This CDR3 has 13 amino acids. CDR3 loop: CASILGGGGEQYF. CDR3 in DNA: TGTGCCAGCATCCTAGGAGGGGGAGGCGAGCAGTACTTC.

This chain connects TRBV19 to TRBJ2-6; perhaps D is TRBD1 or TRBD2 (5 bases each). CDR1 and CDR2 from the germline V gene are LNHDA and SQIVND (reference sequence). CDR3 length: 14 residues. Trimming stripped 10 bases from V and 0 bases from J, with 10 bases between. The CDR3 is CATKGPSGANVLTF. For the CDR3, the DNA is TGTGCCACCAAGGGACCCTCTGGGGCCAACGTCCTGACTTTC.

This clone was seen a single time. At one end the junction does not follow the germline gene, possibly because of a read error. The chain joins TRBV7-7 to TRBJ2-2; D is undetermined. Germline V gives CDR1 SSHAT, CDR2 FNYEAQ (reference sequence). The CDR3 sequence is 14 residues long. The CDR3 loop is CASSPSSSTGELFF. The CDR3 DNA sequence: TGTGCTAGCAGCCCCTCCTCTAGCACCGGGGAGCTGTTTTTT.

The CDR3 protein is CASSSRVPYEQYF. The CDR3, as DNA: TGTGCCAGCAGCTCTCGGGTCCCCTACGAGCAGTACTTC. The chain is built from TRBV7-9 and TRBJ2-7; D is undetermined. From germline, CDR1 is SEHNR and CDR2 FQNEAQ (reference sequence). The V end was cut by 4 bases, the J end by 2 bases, with 9 bases between. The CDR3 loop spans 13 amino acids.

J is TRBJ2-6 and V is TRBV5-1; no clear D. The CDR3 extends over 14 amino acids. In germline, CDR1 is SGHRS, CDR2 YFSETQ. V lost 4 bases and J 0 bases, leaving 5 bases between the germline ends. CDR3 residues: CASSAYSGANVLTF. As DNA, the CDR3 is TGCGCCAGCAGCGCATACTCTGGGGCCAACGTCCTGACTTTC.

Only a few counts were recorded for this clone. The rearrangement links TRBV11-2 to TRBJ1-2; D is possibly TRBD1 (6 bases). V shed 10 bases and J shed 3 bases, with 9 bases lying between them. From germline, CDR1 is SGHAT and CDR2 FQNNGV. This CDR3 region has 11 residues. In DNA form, the CDR3 reads TGTGCCACCAGGGGTGACTATGGCTACACCTTC. Amino acids: CATRGDYGYTF.

The rearrangement uses TRBV6-6 and TRBJ1-1; maybe TRBD1 (6 bases). Germline V lookup: CDR1 MNHNY, CDR2 SVGAGI (reference sequence). V lost 0 bases, J lost 2 bases, and 10 bases lay in between. The CDR3 loop spans 15 amino acids. The CDR3 is CASSYSRDTNTEAFF. In DNA, the CDR3 is TGTGCCAGCAGTTACTCCCGGGACACTAACACTGAAGCTTTCTTT.

This clone came up once. V is TRBV7-9 and J is TRBJ2-7, with 8 nucleotides matching TRBD1. Trimming removed 5 bases from V and 13 bases from J; junction bases left unmatched: 13. This CDR3 is built from 13 residues. Per the germline V gene, CDR1 is SEHNR and CDR2 is FQNEAQ (reference sequence). CDR3 region: CASSGVAQGVLYF. DNA for the CDR3: TGTGCCAGCAGCGGGGTGGCACAGGGGGTTTTATACTTC.

The rearrangement joins TRBV10-3 to TRBJ1-1, with D perhaps TRBD1 (5 bases). Trimming removed 5 bases from V and 1 base from J, with 17 bases in between. Germline lookup yields CDR1 ENHRY and CDR2 SYGVKD. There are 16 residues in the CDR3. The chain's CDR3 is CAISPPPGPSNTEAFF. CDR3 nucleotides: TGTGCCATCAGTCCTCCTCCGGGACCCTCGAACACTGAAGCTTTCTTT.

To note about this clone: The junction does not match germline at one end; this may be a read error. The CDR3 DNA reads TGCGCCAGCCGCCAGACAGGGTTGGATACGCAGTATTTT. It translates to CASRQTGLDTQYF. V is TRBV4-3 and J is TRBJ2-3, with 7 nucleotides matching TRBD1. Germline values: CDR1 LGHNA, CDR2 YSLEER. This CDR3 region has 13 residues.

The chain is built from TRBV14 and TRBJ1-2; D is perhaps TRBD1 (6 bases). The CDR3 totals 15 residues. From germline, CDR1 is SGHDN and CDR2 FVKESK. The germline V and J ends were trimmed by 0 bases and 4 bases, with 12 bases remaining between them. CDR3 coding DNA: TGTGCCAGCAGCCAAGATTACCAGGGGAGCTATGGCTACACCTTC. Its translation: CASSQDYQGSYGYTF.

This rearrangement joins TRBV28 to TRBJ1-4, with no clear D. Deletions cut 10 bases from V and 1 base from J, with 10 bases between. The germline V gene has CDR1 MDHEN and CDR2 SYDVKM. This CDR3 spans 13 amino acids. Here the CDR3 DNA reads TGTGCCACCCAGTACGAAACTAATGAAAAACTGTTTTTT. This translates into CATQYETNEKLFF.

This chain joins TRBV5-6 and TRBJ1-1; TRBD1 matches at 8 bases. Looked up from germline, CDR1 is SGHDT and CDR2 is YYEEEE. The CDR3 spans 15 residues. Trimming took 7 bases from V and 0 from J; bases not matched to a gene: 8. The CDR3 DNA follows: TGTGCCAGCGTCCACAGGGGGGGATTGAACACTGAAGCTTTCTTT. Protein: CASVHRGGLNTEAFF.

The chain joins TRBV28 to TRBJ2-7; tentatively, D is TRBD1 (6 bases). From germline, CDR1 is MDHEN and CDR2 SYDVKM. This CDR3 contains 11 residues. V lost 10 bases to trimming and J lost 3 bases, with 10 bases between them. The CDR3 DNA is TGTGCCACCGGGACAAACTACGAGCAGTACTTC. Its protein is CATGTNYEQYF.

The rearrangement uses TRBV14 and TRBJ2-2, with 7 bases aligning to TRBD1. Per germline, CDR1 SGHDN and CDR2 FVKESK. J lost 3 bases, V lost 2 bases, and 3 bases had no gene match. CDR3 size: 15 residues. The CDR3 DNA reads TGTGCCAGCAGCCAACCACAGGGGTACACCGGGGAGCTGTTTTTT. Translating it yields CASSQPQGYTGELFF. Full variable domain (missing parts from reference TRBV14 and TRBJ2-2): EAGVTQFPSHSVIEKGQTVTLRCDPISGHDNLYWYRRVMGKEIKFLLHFVKESKQDESGMPNNRFLAERTGGTYSTLKVQPAELEDSGVYFCASSQPQGYTGELFFGEGSRLTVL.

The chain joins TRBV7-8 to TRBJ2-2; a possible D gene is TRBD1 (6 bases). The CDR3 contains 15 residues. Between the trimmed V and J ends, which lost 4 bases and 5 bases, there was a span of 14 bases. Germline CDR1 and CDR2: SGHVS and FQNEAQ. CDR3 nucleotides: TGTGCCAGCAGCTCGGGACAAGGGGAAACCGGGGAGCTGTTTTTT. It specifies CASSSGQGETGELFF.

The rearrangement uses TRBV2 and TRBJ2-3; D remains unclear. Germline V gene lookup returns CDR1 SNHLY and CDR2 FYNNEI. CDR3 length: 14 residues. V was trimmed by 6 bases and J by 6 bases, leaving 16 bases between them. CDR3 in amino acids: CASSVTSVMDTQYF. CDR3 DNA sequence: TGTGCCAGCAGCGTGACCAGTGTGATGGATACGCAGTATTTT.

The chain employs TRBV2 and TRBJ2-1; 7 nucleotides agree with TRBD1. Germline lookup yields CDR1 SNHLY and CDR2 FYNNEI. This CDR3 region has 12 residues. V shed 8 bases, J shed 12 bases, and the junction held 10 bases outside the gene matches. The CDR3 DNA reads as TGTGCCAGCGCACTGGGGACAGAAGGGCAGTTCTTC. Amino acid sequence: CASALGTEGQFF.

The chain combines TRBV4-2 with TRBJ1-1; TRBD1 agrees at 7 bases. The CDR3 has 15 amino acids. Germline CDR1 is LGHNA and CDR2 is YNFKEQ. J lost 6 bases, V lost 4 bases, and 11 bases had no gene match. CDR3 bases: TGTGCCAGCAGCCCAGGGAACAGGGGTGGTGCTGAAGCTTTCTTT. Protein sequence: CASSPGNRGGAEAFF.

The chain couples TRBV5-1 to TRBJ2-5, with TRBD1 matching over 8 bases. This CDR3 has 14 residues. Germline-derived CDR1 and CDR2 are SGHRS and YFSETQ. V shed 5 bases and J 0 bases; nucleotides not matched to a gene: 3. This chain's CDR3 is CASRQTGDQETQYF. The DNA for the CDR3 is TGCGCCAGCAGACAGACAGGGGACCAAGAGACCCAGTACTTC.

This chain uses TRBV5-4 with TRBJ2-3, with 7 bases lining up with TRBD1. Trimming removed 4 bases from V and 3 bases from J; junction bases left unmatched: 8. CDR1 SGHNT and CDR2 YYREEE come from the germline V gene (reference sequence). The CDR3 length is 15 residues. The chain's CDR3 is CASSGGTVGTDTQYF. The CDR3 DNA follows: TGTGCCAGCAGCGGTGGGACAGTTGGTACAGATACGCAGTATTTT. Variable domain in full (rest from reference TRBV5-4 and TRBJ2-3): ETGVTQSPTHLIKTRGQQVTLRCSSQSGHNTVSWYQQALGQGPQFIFQYYREEENGRGNFPPRFSGLQFPNYSSELNVNALELDDSALYLCASSGGTVGTDTQYFGPGTRLTVL.